This T cell receptor beta chain was captured by sequencing in a study of T cell repertoires in cytomegalovirus infection (dated by TCRdb to between 2017 and 2020). Regarding the research as a whole: Alongside well-studied HLA-B-restricted epitopes, the peptide stimulations were aimed at recently identified HLA-C-restricted CMV epitopes, whose presentation resists viral immunomodulation. Because public TCR beta signatures pointed to carriage of CMV infection together with the matching HLA type, the HLA type of each donor mattered for the analysis. Broad study findings and their caveats: Carriers of CMV infection plus the relevant HLA type were discriminated by the cumulative frequency of public TCR beta family members in the study cohort and in an independent approximately 360-donor cohort. The ex vivo response was dominated by HLA-C-restricted CMV-specific TCR beta clonotypes, which also provided the single most frequent clonotype in two of eight donors.

Read against the paper, the sample's treatment or condition label means: in vitro stimulation with specific CMV peptide epitopes to enrich CMV-specific T cells. As to this clonotype: No antigen is known for it. One base away there is no much larger clone; base qualities are not given.

Including cysteine and phenylalanine, the CDR3 has 13 amino acids. CDR3 DNA only is kept here, 39 bases in frame from base 1. As encoded in the germline V gene (reference sequence), CDR1 is SEHNR while CDR2 is FQNEAQ. The trim is 3 bases for V and 1 base for J, with a gap of 7 bases between the germline ends. Data came from an Illumina HiSeq 1500. TCRdb reanalyzed the raw reads on its own, using fastp at Q25 for trimming and MiXCR for clone calling, and kept in-frame beta chains. Rows are unified per CDR3 protein, each entry keeping the most common DNA and genes. This sample lists 40,000 to 55,000 distinct CDR3 sequences; roughly 20% were detected once. More than 25% of the sample is taken by the ten largest.

This receptor was identified in a human donor in good health (CMV status not recorded). Some clones in this sample may be carry-over from other donors' samples. The input for sequencing was CD8+ T cells from cultured PBMCs, taken from culture after CMV antigen stimulation. Recombination connected TRBV7-9 to TRBJ2-7; the D call is tentative, TRBD1 or TRBD2, as each matches 5 bases. The DNA sequence is as follows: TGTGCCAGCAGCTTTGAGGGGTCCTACGAGCAGTACTTC. Translated, it gives CASSFEGSYEQYF.